This T cell receptor beta chain emerged from a study of T cells in Graves' hyperthyroidism and ophthalmopathy. Germline lookup yields CDR1 MDHEN and CDR2 SYDVKM. This CDR3 is 15 amino acids long. V dropped 3 bases and J dropped 5 bases, with 17 bases sitting between them. Researchers barred patients who had uncontrolled infection, other autoimmune disease, pregnancy or lactation. Diagnoses were made from clinical symptoms, serum measures (thyroxine and TRAb), thyroid ultrasound and orbital computed tomography. From RNA transcripts, TCR beta CDR3 regions were amplified. The study used the HTBI primer set for a first-round RT-PCR of the TCR CDR3. TCRdb processed the multiplex PCR reads anew with MiXCR; each CDR3 protein has one entry. This table has fewer than 700,000 distinct CDR3 sequences, 15% to 20% appearing once.

Sequencing was carried out using blood. This receptor was taken from a woman in her 30s with Graves' hyperthyroidism. This chain links TRBV28 with TRBJ2-7; TRBD1 or TRBD2 may be the D gene (5 bases each). The chain's CDR3 is CASSFSGTGTHEQYF. CDR3 in DNA: TGTGCCAGCAGTTTTTCCGGGACCGGAACACACGAGCAGTACTTC.